This TCR beta chain was sequenced for a study of identical twins. V shed 3 bases and J 2 bases; nucleotides not matched to a gene: 7. The CDR3 is made up of 16 amino acids. The germline CDR1 and CDR2 sequences are SGHRS and YFSETQ. Template switching added a universal primer site; cDNA carried unique molecular identifiers. One entry per CDR3 protein, called by TCRdb with MiXCR from the 5' RACE reads. The profile shows approximately 680,000 distinct CDR3 sequences, just over 7% of them singletons. About this clonotype: What it binds is not known.

Study-wide points: For monozygotic twins, models underestimated out-of-frame TCR alpha sharing. Weaker excess twin sharing was seen among beta out-of-frame sequences.

These sequences were also reported in another study, on yellow fever vaccine responses in identical twins.

The chain employs TRBV5-1 and TRBJ1-2; TRBD1 agrees at 10 bases. The sequence came from a woman younger than 35 in good health. Sequencing was done on a sample of PBMCs. In DNA form, the CDR3 reads TGCGCCAGCAGCTCGGGACAGGGGACTTTCAACTATGGCTACACCTTC. Translating gives CASSSGQGTFNYGYTF.